The next 7 T cell receptor beta chains were all read from a single sample in a study of blood T cell repertoires in COVID-19. Assay: immunoSEQ multiplex PCR; the TCRdb copy retains only in-frame clones and omits some. The table includes roughly 570,000 clones, roughly 91% detected once. The sequencing sample was made of peripheral blood. The receptors derive from a woman between 50 and 59 years old with COVID-19, enrolled during active disease.

This sequence joins TRBV28 and TRBJ1-5; unclear D gene. V lost 2 bases and J 1 base, leaving 3 bases between the germline ends. The CDR3 contains 13 residues. Germline CDR1 reads MDHEN; CDR2 reads SYDVKM. The CDR3 DNA is TGTGCCAGCAGTTTACAGAGCAATCAGCCCCAGCATTTT. Translation gives CASSLQSNQPQHF. The full variable domain, completed using reference TRBV28 and TRBJ1-5, is DVKVTQSSRYLVKRTGEKVFLECVQDMDHENMFWYRQDPGLGLRLIYFSYDVKMKEKGDIPEGYSVSREKKERFSLILESASTNQTSMYLCASSLQSNQPQHFGDGTRLSIL.

The chain combines TRBV19 with TRBJ1-6; 8 bases are shared with TRBD1. With 5 bases clipped from V and 4 bases from J, the junction kept 7 bases outside the gene matches. The CDR3 runs to 16 residues. Germline assignment: CDR1 LNHDA and CDR2 SQIVND (reference sequence). DNA of the CDR3: TGTGCCAGTAGTTTCGGGACAGGCGATTATAATTCACCCCTCCACTTT. It specifies CASSFGTGDYNSPLHF.

This clone came up a few times. The CDR3 nucleotides read TGTGCCAGCAGCTTAACAGGGACTGGAAACACCATATATTTT. Translation: CASSLTGTGNTIYF. The chain has TRBV11-2 and TRBJ1-3; maybe TRBD1 (6 bases). There are 14 residues in the CDR3. In germline, CDR1 is SGHAT, CDR2 FQNNGV. Trimming removed 2 bases from V and 2 bases from J, with 7 bases in between.

The chain combines TRBV7-2 with TRBJ2-7, with 9 bases identical to TRBD1. In germline, CDR1 is SGHTA, CDR2 FQGNSA. This CDR3 has 16 amino acids. J lost 4 bases, V lost 5 bases, and 12 bases had no gene match. The CDR3 DNA reads as TGTGCCAGCAGCCCAACGCTCGGACAGGGGAGGTACGAGCAGTACTTC. This codes for CASSPTLGQGRYEQYF.

The gene calls are TRBV7-3 and TRBJ1-5; no definite D call. The CDR3 length is 13 residues. Germline CDR1 SGHTA, CDR2 FQGTGA. V was pared by 1 base and J by 7 bases, with 8 bases between. The CDR3 nucleotides are TGTGCCAGCAGCTTAAGTTCTAGCCAGCCCCAGCATTTT. This encodes CASSLSSSQPQHF.

This clone was observed once. The V and J genes are TRBV5-6 and TRBJ2-7; TRBD2 agrees at 12 bases. CDR1 is SGHDT, CDR2 YYEEEE, per germline. The CDR3 extends over 13 amino acids. CDR3: CSSSGGANYEQYF. The CDR3 bases are TGTAGCTCTAGCGGGGGGGCTAACTACGAGCAGTACTTC.

This clone has just one count. This chain uses TRBV11-2 with TRBJ2-7; perhaps TRBD2 as D (7 bases). Germline V CDR1 and CDR2: SGHAT, FQNNGV. Trimming removed 0 bases at V and 2 bases at J, with 11 bases between. The length of the CDR3 is 15 residues. DNA for the CDR3: TGTGCCAGCAGCTTAGATGCGGGGGCCCCCTACGAGCAGTACTTC. The encoded protein is CASSLDAGAPYEQYF.